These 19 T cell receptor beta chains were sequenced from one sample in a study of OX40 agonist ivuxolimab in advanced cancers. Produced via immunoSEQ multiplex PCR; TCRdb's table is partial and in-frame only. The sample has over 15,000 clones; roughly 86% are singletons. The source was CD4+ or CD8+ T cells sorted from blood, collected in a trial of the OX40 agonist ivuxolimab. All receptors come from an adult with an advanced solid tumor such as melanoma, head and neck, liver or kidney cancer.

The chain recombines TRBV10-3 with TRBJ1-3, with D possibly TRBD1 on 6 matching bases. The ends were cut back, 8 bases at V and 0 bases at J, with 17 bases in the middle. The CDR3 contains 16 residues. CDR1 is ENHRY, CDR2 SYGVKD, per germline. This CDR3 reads CAISGGGSSSGNTIYF. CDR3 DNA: TGTGCCATCTCGGGGGGGGGCTCTAGCTCTGGAAACACCATATATTTT.

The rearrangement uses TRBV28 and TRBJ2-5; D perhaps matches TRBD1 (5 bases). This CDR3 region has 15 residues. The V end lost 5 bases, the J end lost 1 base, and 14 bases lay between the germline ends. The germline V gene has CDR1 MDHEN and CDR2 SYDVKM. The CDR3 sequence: CASSPWTRPQETQYF. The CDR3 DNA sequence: TGTGCCAGCAGTCCATGGACAAGGCCCCAAGAGACCCAGTACTTC.

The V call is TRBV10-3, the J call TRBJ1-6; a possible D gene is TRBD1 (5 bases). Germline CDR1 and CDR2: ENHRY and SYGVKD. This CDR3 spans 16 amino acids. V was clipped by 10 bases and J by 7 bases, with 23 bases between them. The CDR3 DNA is TGTGCCACCACATTGGGGTCAGGCAGGGAAAATTCACCCCTCCACTTT. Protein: CATTLGSGRENSPLHF.

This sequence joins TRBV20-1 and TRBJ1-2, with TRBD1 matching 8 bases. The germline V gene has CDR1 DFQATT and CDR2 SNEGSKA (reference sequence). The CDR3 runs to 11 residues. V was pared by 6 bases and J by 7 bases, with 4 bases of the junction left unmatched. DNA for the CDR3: TGCAGTGCCGGACAGGGAGTTGGCTACACCTTC. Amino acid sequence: CSAGQGVGYTF.

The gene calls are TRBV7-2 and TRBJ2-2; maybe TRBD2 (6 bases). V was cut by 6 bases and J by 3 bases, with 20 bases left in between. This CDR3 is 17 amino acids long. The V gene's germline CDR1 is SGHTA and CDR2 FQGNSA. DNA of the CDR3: TGTGCCAGCAGGGTTACCACCGGGAGTCGTTACACCGGGGAGCTGTTTTTT. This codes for CASRVTTGSRYTGELFF.

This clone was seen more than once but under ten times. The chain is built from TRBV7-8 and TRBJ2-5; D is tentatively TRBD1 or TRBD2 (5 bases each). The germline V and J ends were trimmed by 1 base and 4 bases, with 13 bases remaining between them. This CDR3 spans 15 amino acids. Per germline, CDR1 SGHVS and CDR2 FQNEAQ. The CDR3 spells CASSLGWGRGETQYF. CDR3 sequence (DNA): TGTGCCAGCAGCTTAGGGTGGGGACGGGGAGAGACCCAGTACTTC.

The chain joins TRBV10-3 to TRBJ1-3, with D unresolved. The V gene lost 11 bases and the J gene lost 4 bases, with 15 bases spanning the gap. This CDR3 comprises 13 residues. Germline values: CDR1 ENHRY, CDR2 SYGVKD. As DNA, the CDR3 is TGTGCCGTAGGGAGGGAAGCAGGAAACACCATATATTTT. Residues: CAVGREAGNTIYF.

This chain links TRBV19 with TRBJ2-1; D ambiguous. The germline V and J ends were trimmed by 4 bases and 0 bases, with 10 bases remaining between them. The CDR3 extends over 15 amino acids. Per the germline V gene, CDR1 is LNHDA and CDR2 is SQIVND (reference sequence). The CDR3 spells CASSTQLSSYNEQFF. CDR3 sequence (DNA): TGTGCCAGTAGTACCCAGCTGAGCTCCTACAATGAGCAGTTCTTC.

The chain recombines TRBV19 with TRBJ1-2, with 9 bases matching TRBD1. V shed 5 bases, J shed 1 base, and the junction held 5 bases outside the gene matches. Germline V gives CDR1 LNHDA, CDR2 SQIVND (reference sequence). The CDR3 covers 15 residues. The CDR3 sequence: CASSHPGQGNYGYTF. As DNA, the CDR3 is TGTGCCAGTAGTCACCCGGGACAGGGTAACTATGGCTACACCTTC.

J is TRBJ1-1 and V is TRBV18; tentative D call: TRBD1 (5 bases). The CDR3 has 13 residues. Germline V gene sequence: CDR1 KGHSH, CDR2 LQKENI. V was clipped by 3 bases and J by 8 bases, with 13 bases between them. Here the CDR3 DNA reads TGTGCCAGCTCACCTTTGGGGGGGGTCGAAGCTTTCTTT. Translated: CASSPLGGVEAFF.

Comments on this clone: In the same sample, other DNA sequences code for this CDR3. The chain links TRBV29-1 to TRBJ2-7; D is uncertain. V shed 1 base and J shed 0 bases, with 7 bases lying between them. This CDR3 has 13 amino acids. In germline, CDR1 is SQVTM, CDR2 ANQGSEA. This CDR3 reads CSVEGQSSYEQYF. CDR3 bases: TGCAGCGTTGAAGGGCAGAGCTCCTACGAGCAGTACTTC.

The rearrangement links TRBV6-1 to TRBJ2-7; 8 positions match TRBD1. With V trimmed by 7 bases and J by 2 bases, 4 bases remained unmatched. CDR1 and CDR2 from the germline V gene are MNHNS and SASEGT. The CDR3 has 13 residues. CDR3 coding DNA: TGTGCCAGCAATGGACAGGGACCCTACGAGCAGTACTTC. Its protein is CASNGQGPYEQYF.

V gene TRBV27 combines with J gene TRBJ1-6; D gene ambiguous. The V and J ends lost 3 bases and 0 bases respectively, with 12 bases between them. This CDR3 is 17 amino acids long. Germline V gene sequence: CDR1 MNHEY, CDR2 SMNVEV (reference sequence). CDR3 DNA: TGTGCCAGCAGTTTCCACTGGGGAGGCTCCTATAATTCACCCCTCCACTTT. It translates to CASSFHWGGSYNSPLHF.

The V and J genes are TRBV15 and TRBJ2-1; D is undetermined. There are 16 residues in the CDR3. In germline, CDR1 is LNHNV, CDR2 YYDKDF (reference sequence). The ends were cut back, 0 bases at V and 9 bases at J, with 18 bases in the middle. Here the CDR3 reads CATSRDLVVRNSEQFF. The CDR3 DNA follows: TGTGCCACCAGCAGAGATCTCGTTGTCCGGAACAGTGAGCAGTTCTTC.

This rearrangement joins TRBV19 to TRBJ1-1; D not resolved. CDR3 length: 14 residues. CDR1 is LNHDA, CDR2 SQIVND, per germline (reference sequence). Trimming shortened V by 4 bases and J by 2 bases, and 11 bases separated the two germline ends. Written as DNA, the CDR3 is TGTGCCAGTAGTAGGTACACTACCAACACTGAAGCTTTCTTT. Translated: CASSRYTTNTEAFF.

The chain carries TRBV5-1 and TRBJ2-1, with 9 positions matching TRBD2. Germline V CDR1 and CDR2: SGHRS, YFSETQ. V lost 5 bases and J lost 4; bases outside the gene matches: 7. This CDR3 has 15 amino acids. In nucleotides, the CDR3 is TGCGCCAGCAGGGCCGTGACTAGCGGATACAATGAGCAGTTCTTC. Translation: CASRAVTSGYNEQFF.

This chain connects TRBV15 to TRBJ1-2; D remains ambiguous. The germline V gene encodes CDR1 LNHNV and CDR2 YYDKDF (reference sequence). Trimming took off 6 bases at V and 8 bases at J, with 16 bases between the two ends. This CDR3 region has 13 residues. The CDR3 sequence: CATSWTASEGYTF. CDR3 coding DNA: TGTGCCACCAGTTGGACGGCCTCGGAGGGCTACACCTTC.

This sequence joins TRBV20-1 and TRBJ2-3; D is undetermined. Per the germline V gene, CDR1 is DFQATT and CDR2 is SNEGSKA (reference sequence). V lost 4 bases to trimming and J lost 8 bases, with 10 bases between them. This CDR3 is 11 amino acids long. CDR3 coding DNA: TGCAGTGCTAAGGACGACCCTACGCAGTATTTT. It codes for CSAKDDPTQYF.

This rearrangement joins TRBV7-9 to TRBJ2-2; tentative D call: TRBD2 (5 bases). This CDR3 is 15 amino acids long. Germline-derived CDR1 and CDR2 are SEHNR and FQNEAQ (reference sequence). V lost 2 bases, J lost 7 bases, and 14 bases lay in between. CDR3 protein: CASSLSAGSGGELFF. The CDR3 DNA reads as TGTGCCAGCAGCTTATCTGCGGGTTCTGGCGGGGAGCTGTTTTTT.